These T cell receptor beta chains were read from a single sample in a study of blood T cells in healthy people across ages. A single record per CDR3 protein comes from TCRdb applying MiXCR to the 5' RACE reads. The sample lists roughly 680,000 distinct CDR3 sequences; more than 45% were seen once. The sequenced material came from blood. The receptors shown here come from a woman aged 80 or older in good health. CDR3s include the opening cysteine and the closing phenylalanine or tryptophan. A D gene is named only where the DNA matches it firmly. Clone size appears in some rows only: once, few, many, or a class for an expanded clone.

D gene: -
clone size: many
J gene: TRBJ2-3
V gene: TRBV25-1
CDR3 DNA: TGTGCCAGCAGTGAATACCGGGGCACAGATACGCAGTATTTT
CDR3 protein: CASSEYRGTDTQYF

D gene: -
clone size: -
J gene: TRBJ2-7
V gene: TRBV29-1
CDR3 DNA: TGCAGCGTTGACGGACCGATCGCTTACAATGAGCAGTACTTC
CDR3 protein: CSVDGPIAYNEQYF

D gene: TRBD2
clone size: many
J gene: TRBJ2-5
V gene: TRBV5-1
CDR3 DNA: TGCGCCAGCAGCCCAGGACTAGCGGGGGCCCTTCGGGAGACCCAGTACTTC
CDR3 protein: CASSPGLAGALRETQYF

D gene: -
clone size: many
J gene: TRBJ2-3
V gene: TRBV25-1
CDR3 DNA: TGTGCCAGCACGCAGAGAGGACTCGCTAGCACAGATACGCAGTATTTT
CDR3 protein: CASTQRGLASTDTQYF

D gene: TRBD1
clone size: -
J gene: TRBJ1-3
V gene: TRBV10-3
CDR3 DNA: TGTGCCATCAGTGAGGGGACAGGGGGCCTCCTAAGGCACGGAAACACCATATATTTT
CDR3 protein: CAISEGTGGLLRHGNTIYF

D gene: -
clone size: many
J gene: TRBJ2-3
V gene: TRBV7-9
CDR3 DNA: TGTGCCGTCCCCAGACCCAATCTCGTGGCGGGGGCGGATACGCAGTATTTT
CDR3 protein: CAVPRPNLVAGADTQYF

D gene: -
clone size: many
J gene: TRBJ2-3
V gene: TRBV24-1
CDR3 DNA: TGTGCCACCAGTGATCCAAAGGGGACTGGAGATACGCAGTATTTT
CDR3 protein: CATSDPKGTGDTQYF

D gene: TRBD1
clone size: -
J gene: TRBJ2-1
V gene: TRBV28
CDR3 DNA: TGTGCCAGCCGACAGGGGTCAAGGTCGAATGAGCAGTTCTTC
CDR3 protein: CASRQGSRSNEQFF

D gene: -
clone size: -
J gene: TRBJ1-6
V gene: TRBV7-2
CDR3 DNA: TGTGCCAGCAGCTTAGCCGGTGGCAGGATCTTCAGTAGCTCCTATAATTCACCCCTCCACTTT
CDR3 protein: CASSLAGGRIFSSSYNSPLHF

D gene: -
clone size: -
J gene: TRBJ2-7
V gene: TRBV6-1
CDR3 DNA: TGTGCCAGCAGACAGTCAAGGGGGGTCGACAGCGCCTACGAGCAGTACTTC
CDR3 protein: CASRQSRGVDSAYEQYF

D gene: -
clone size: once
J gene: TRBJ2-7
V gene: TRBV6-5
CDR3 DNA: TGTGCCAGCAGTTACCGGGCGGCAAGCTCCTACAATGAGCAGTACTTC
CDR3 protein: CASSYRAASSYNEQYF

D gene: TRBD2
clone size: few
J gene: TRBJ2-5
V gene: TRBV14
CDR3 DNA: TGTGCCAGCAGCCAAGATAGCGGGGGGGCTGAGCAGTACTTC
CDR3 protein: CASSQDSGGAEQYF

D gene: TRBD2
clone size: many
J gene: TRBJ2-1
V gene: TRBV12-3/TRBV12-4
CDR3 DNA: TGTGCCAGCAGTTTAGATACTAGCGGGTTCAATGAGCAGTTCTTC
CDR3 protein: CASSLDTSGFNEQFF

D gene: -
clone size: -
J gene: TRBJ2-1
V gene: TRBV10-3
CDR3 DNA: TGTGCCATCAGTGAGTCGCCCCAGAGCAATGGGCAGTTCTTC
CDR3 protein: CAISESPQSNGQFF

D gene: -
clone size: -
J gene: TRBJ2-2
V gene: TRBV9
CDR3 DNA: TGTGCCAGCTCACTACTGGCGGGTGTTAACACCGGGGAGCTGTTTTTT
CDR3 protein: CASSLLAGVNTGELFF

D gene: TRBD2
clone size: -
J gene: TRBJ2-5
V gene: TRBV20-1
CDR3 DNA: TGCAGTGCTAGAGTCGCTAGCGGGGGGAGCCAAGAGACCCAGTACTTC
CDR3 protein: CSARVASGGSQETQYF

D gene: -
clone size: many
J gene: TRBJ2-5
V gene: TRBV10-3
CDR3 DNA: TGTGCCATCAGCGAACGAAGCGGTGGAGAGACCCAGTACTTC
CDR3 protein: CAISERSGGETQYF

D gene: TRBD2
clone size: -
J gene: TRBJ2-1
V gene: TRBV10-3
CDR3 DNA: TGTGCCATCAGTGAGTCCGGGACTAGCGGGGGAAAGCAGTTCTTC
CDR3 protein: CAISESGTSGGKQFF

D gene: -
clone size: many
J gene: TRBJ2-1
V gene: TRBV5-1
CDR3 DNA: TGCGCCAGCAGCCTACCACGCGGACGCTCCTACAATGAGCAGTTCTTC
CDR3 protein: CASSLPRGRSYNEQFF

D gene: -
clone size: -
J gene: TRBJ1-5
V gene: TRBV7-9
CDR3 DNA: TGTGCCAGCAGCACCTCAGTGGAAAACCAGCCCCAGCATTTT
CDR3 protein: CASSTSVENQPQHF

D gene: -
clone size: -
J gene: TRBJ2-5
V gene: TRBV30
CDR3 DNA: TGTGCCTGGAGCGCGCTGGGGGGCCTTTCGGAGACCCAGTACTTC
CDR3 protein: CAWSALGGLSETQYF

D gene: TRBD2
clone size: -
J gene: TRBJ2-7
V gene: TRBV10-3
CDR3 DNA: TGTGCCATCAAGGCTAGCGGGAGTTACGAGCAGTACTTC
CDR3 protein: CAIKASGSYEQYF

D gene: -
clone size: -
J gene: TRBJ2-2
V gene: TRBV30
CDR3 DNA: TGTGCCTGGAGAGTGGGACATCTCACCGGGGAGCTGTTTTTT
CDR3 protein: CAWRVGHLTGELFF

D gene: TRBD1
clone size: -
J gene: TRBJ2-6
V gene: TRBV29-1
CDR3 DNA: TGCAGCGTTCTGGACAGGAATCGCTCTGGGGCCAACGTCCTGACTTTC
CDR3 protein: CSVLDRNRSGANVLTF

D gene: TRBD1
clone size: many
J gene: TRBJ1-5
V gene: TRBV4-1
CDR3 DNA: TGCGCCAGCAGCCAAGGACGGGGACAGCGCAATCAGCCCCAGCATTTT
CDR3 protein: CASSQGRGQRNQPQHF

D gene: TRBD2
clone size: few
J gene: TRBJ2-3
V gene: TRBV7-2
CDR3 DNA: TGTGCCAGCAGCCCGAGACTAGCGGTGAACACAGATACGCAGTATTTT
CDR3 protein: CASSPRLAVNTDTQYF

D gene: TRBD2
clone size: -
J gene: TRBJ2-7
V gene: TRBV3-1
CDR3 DNA: TGTGCCAGCAGCCAACTTCCCCCGGGACTAGCGACCTACGAGCAGTACTTC
CDR3 protein: CASSQLPPGLATYEQYF

D gene: -
clone size: -
J gene: TRBJ1-3
V gene: TRBV11-2
CDR3 DNA: TGTGCCAGCAGCCCTTTCTCTGGAACCACCATATATTTT
CDR3 protein: CASSPFSGTTIYF

D gene: TRBD1
clone size: -
J gene: TRBJ2-3
V gene: TRBV6-1
CDR3 DNA: TGTGCCAGCATCTCAATTATAGGGACAGGGGTCACAGATACGCAGTATTTT
CDR3 protein: CASISIIGTGVTDTQYF

D gene: -
clone size: -
J gene: TRBJ2-5
V gene: TRBV6-5
CDR3 DNA: TGTGCCTGCAGTTACCGAGGACTTTGCCAAGAGACCCAGTACTTC
CDR3 protein: CACSYRGLCQETQYF

D gene: TRBD2
clone size: -
J gene: TRBJ2-1
V gene: TRBV7-9
CDR3 DNA: TGTGCCAGCAGCCCAGCGGGACGCGGCGATGAGCAGTTCTTC
CDR3 protein: CASSPAGRGDEQFF

D gene: TRBD1
clone size: -
J gene: TRBJ2-5
V gene: TRBV9
CDR3 DNA: TGTGCCAGCAGAGCCGACAGGGAATCGCAAGGGACCCAGTACTTC
CDR3 protein: CASRADRESQGTQYF

D gene: TRBD2
clone size: -
J gene: TRBJ2-4
V gene: TRBV3-1
CDR3 DNA: TGTGCCAGCAGCCCAGCGGGATCAGACATTCAGTACTTC
CDR3 protein: CASSPAGSDIQYF

D gene: -
clone size: many
J gene: TRBJ2-7
V gene: TRBV6-6
CDR3 DNA: TGTGCCAGCAGTCCCATGGGGCAGGGCATAAAATACGAGCAGTACTTC
CDR3 protein: CASSPMGQGIKYEQYF

D gene: -
clone size: -
J gene: TRBJ1-1
V gene: TRBV25-1
CDR3 DNA: TGTGCCAGCAGGGGACGGGGGGTTCCGGAAGCTTTCTTT
CDR3 protein: CASRGRGVPEAFF

D gene: TRBD1
clone size: -
J gene: TRBJ1-1
V gene: TRBV27
CDR3 DNA: TGTGCCAGCAGTTTAAGAGGACAGGGGGCCTATGGAGCTTTCTTT
CDR3 protein: CASSLRGQGAYGAFF

D gene: -
clone size: -
J gene: TRBJ2-3
V gene: TRBV28
CDR3 DNA: TGTGCCAGCAGCAAGGGGGGGGTCACAGATACGCAGTATTTT
CDR3 protein: CASSKGGVTDTQYF

D gene: TRBD2
clone size: -
J gene: TRBJ2-1
V gene: TRBV10-3
CDR3 DNA: TGTGCCATCAGTGAGTCGGGAGGGGAGGTGAATGAGCAGTTCTTC
CDR3 protein: CAISESGGEVNEQFF

D gene: -
clone size: many
J gene: TRBJ2-5
V gene: TRBV29-1
CDR3 DNA: TGCAGCGGGACACTAGGAGTTGAGACCCAGTACTTC
CDR3 protein: CSGTLGVETQYF

D gene: -
clone size: few
J gene: TRBJ1-4
V gene: TRBV20-1
CDR3 DNA: TGCAGTGCTAGCCCTGGGCATGAAAAACTGTTTTTT
CDR3 protein: CSASPGHEKLFF

D gene: TRBD2
clone size: -
J gene: TRBJ2-7
V gene: TRBV7-9
CDR3 DNA: TGTGCCAGCAGCTCCCAGCGGGGGGGTCCCTACGAGCAGTACTTC
CDR3 protein: CASSSQRGGPYEQYF

D gene: -
clone size: -
J gene: TRBJ2-2
V gene: TRBV13
CDR3 DNA: TGTGCCAGCAGAGAAAACAGGGCGCCTCTGTTCGAGCTGTTTTTT
CDR3 protein: CASRENRAPLFELFF

D gene: -
clone size: -
J gene: TRBJ2-1
V gene: TRBV11-1
CDR3 DNA: TGTGCCAGCAGGCGGACAGTAGGGGCCTACAATGAGCAGTTCTTC
CDR3 protein: CASRRTVGAYNEQFF

D gene: TRBD2
clone size: many
J gene: TRBJ2-7
V gene: TRBV7-9
CDR3 DNA: TGTGCCAGCAGCCCCCCTAGCGGGAGTTACGAGCAGTACTTC
CDR3 protein: CASSPPSGSYEQYF

D gene: -
clone size: -
J gene: TRBJ2-2
V gene: TRBV20-1
CDR3 DNA: TGCAGTGTACGAAAGGGGAACACCGGGGAGCTGTTTTTT
CDR3 protein: CSVRKGNTGELFF

D gene: -
clone size: -
J gene: TRBJ2-3
V gene: TRBV5-6
CDR3 DNA: TGTGCCAGCAGCCCGGAAGAGACAGATACGCAGTATTTT
CDR3 protein: CASSPEETDTQYF

D gene: -
clone size: few
J gene: TRBJ1-2
V gene: TRBV20-1
CDR3 DNA: TGCAGTGCTAGTGGCTCCGGGGCGACGCTTTATGGCTACACCTTC
CDR3 protein: CSASGSGATLYGYTF

D gene: -
clone size: many
J gene: TRBJ2-1
V gene: TRBV7-3
CDR3 DNA: TGTGCCAGCAGCTTAACGAATAGAAACAATGAGCAGTTCTTC
CDR3 protein: CASSLTNRNNEQFF

D gene: TRBD1
clone size: few
J gene: TRBJ1-2
V gene: TRBV27
CDR3 DNA: TGTGCCAGCAGTTTCAACAGGGGCGGCTATGGCTACACCTTC
CDR3 protein: CASSFNRGGYGYTF

D gene: -
clone size: -
J gene: TRBJ2-1
V gene: TRBV29-1
CDR3 DNA: TGCAGCGTTGTATCTCGGTTGAGCTCCTACAATGAGCAGTTCTTC
CDR3 protein: CSVVSRLSSYNEQFF

D gene: -
clone size: -
J gene: TRBJ2-7
V gene: TRBV4-2
CDR3 DNA: TGTGCCAGCAGCCCCGCAGGGGCAGCTCTCGAGCAGTACTTC
CDR3 protein: CASSPAGAALEQYF